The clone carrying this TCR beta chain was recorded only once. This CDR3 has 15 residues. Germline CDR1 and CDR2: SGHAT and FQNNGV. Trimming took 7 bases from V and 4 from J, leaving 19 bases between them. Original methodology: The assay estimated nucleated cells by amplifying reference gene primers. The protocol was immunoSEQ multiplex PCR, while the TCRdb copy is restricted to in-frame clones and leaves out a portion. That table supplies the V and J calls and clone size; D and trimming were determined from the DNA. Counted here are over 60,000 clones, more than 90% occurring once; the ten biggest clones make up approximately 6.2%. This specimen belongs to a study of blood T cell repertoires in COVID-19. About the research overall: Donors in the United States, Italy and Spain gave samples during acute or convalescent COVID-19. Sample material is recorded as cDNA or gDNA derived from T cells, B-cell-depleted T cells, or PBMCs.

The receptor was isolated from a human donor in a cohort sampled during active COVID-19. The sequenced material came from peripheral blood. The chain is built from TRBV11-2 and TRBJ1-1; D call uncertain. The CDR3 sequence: CASNPVPGLVTEAFF. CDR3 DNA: TGTGCCAGCAACCCCGTACCGGGGTTGGTCACTGAAGCTTTCTTT.